This entry is about one T cell receptor beta chain. The table came from immunoSEQ multiplex PCR; TCRdb's copy has only in-frame clones and leaves some out. The data contain roughly 240,000 clones, approximately 87% of them seen just once; the ten biggest clones take up about 4.5%. These data come from a study of blood T cell repertoires in COVID-19. This CDR3 has 16 residues. J lost 10 bases, V lost 4 bases, and 14 bases had no gene match. The V gene's germline CDR1 is SGDLS and CDR2 YYNGEE. This clonotype was obtained from a man aged 60 to 69 who had recovered from COVID-19. The sample taken for sequencing was peripheral blood. This chain joins TRBV9 and TRBJ2-1; 10 bases map to TRBD1. In nucleotides, the CDR3 is TGTGCCAGCAGCCACGGGACAGGGGATCGATTGGAGGAGCAGTTCTTC. As protein: CASSHGTGDRLEEQFF.